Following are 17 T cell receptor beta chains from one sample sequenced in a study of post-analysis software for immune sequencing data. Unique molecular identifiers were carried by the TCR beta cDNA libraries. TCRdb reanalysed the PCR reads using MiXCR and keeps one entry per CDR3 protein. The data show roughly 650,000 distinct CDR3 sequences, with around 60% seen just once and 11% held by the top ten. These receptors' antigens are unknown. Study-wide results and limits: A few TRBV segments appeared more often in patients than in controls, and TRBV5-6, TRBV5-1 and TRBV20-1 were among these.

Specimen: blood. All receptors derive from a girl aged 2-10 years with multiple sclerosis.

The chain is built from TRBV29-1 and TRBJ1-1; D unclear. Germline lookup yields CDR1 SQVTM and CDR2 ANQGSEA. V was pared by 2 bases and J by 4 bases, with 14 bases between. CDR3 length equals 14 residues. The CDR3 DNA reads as TGCAGCGTTGAACACAGTACGGTTACCACTGAAGCTTTCTTT. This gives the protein CSVEHSTVTTEAFF.

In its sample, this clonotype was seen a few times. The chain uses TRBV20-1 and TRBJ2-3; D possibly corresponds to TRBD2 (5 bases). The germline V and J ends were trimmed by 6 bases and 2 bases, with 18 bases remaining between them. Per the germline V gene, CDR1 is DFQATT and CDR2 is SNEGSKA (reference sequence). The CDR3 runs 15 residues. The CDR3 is CSATGYRALTDTQYF. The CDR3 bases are TGCAGTGCAACGGGATACCGTGCACTCACAGATACGCAGTATTTT.

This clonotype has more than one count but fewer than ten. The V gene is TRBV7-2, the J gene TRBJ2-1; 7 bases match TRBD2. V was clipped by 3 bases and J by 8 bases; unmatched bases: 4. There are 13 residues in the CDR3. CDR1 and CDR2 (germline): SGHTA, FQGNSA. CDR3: CASSFGGSYEQFF. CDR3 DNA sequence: TGTGCCAGCAGCTTTGGCGGGAGCTATGAGCAGTTCTTC. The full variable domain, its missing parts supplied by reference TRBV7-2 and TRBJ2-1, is GAGVSQSPSNKVTEKGKDVELRCDPISGHTALYWYRQSLGQGLEFLIYFQGNSAPDKSGLPSDRFSAERTGGSVSTLTIQRTQQEDSAVYLCASSFGGSYEQFFGPGTRLTVL.

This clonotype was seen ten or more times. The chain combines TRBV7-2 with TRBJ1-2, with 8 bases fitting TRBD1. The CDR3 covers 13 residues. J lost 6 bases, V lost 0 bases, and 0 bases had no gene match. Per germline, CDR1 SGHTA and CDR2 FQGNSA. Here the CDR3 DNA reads TGTGCCAGCAGCTTAGCGGACAGGGATGGCTACACCTTC. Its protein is CASSLADRDGYTF.

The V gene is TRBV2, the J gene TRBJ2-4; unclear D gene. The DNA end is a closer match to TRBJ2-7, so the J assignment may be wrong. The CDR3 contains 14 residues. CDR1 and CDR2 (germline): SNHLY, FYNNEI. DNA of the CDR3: TGTGCCAGCAGCGAAAGGCCCCCGGCCCACGAGCAGTACTTC. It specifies CASSERPPAHEQYF.

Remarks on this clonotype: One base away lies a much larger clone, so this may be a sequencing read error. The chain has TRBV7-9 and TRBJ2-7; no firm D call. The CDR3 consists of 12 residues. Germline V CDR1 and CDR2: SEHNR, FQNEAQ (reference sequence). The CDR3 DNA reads TGTGCCGGCAGCTCCCTCTCCTACGAGCAGTACTTC. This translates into CAGSSLSYEQYF.

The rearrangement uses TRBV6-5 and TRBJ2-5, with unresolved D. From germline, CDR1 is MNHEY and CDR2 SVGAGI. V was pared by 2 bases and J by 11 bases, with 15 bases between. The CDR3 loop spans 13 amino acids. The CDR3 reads CASSYGSYNEQYF. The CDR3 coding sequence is TGTGCCAGCAGTTACGGTAGTTACAATGAGCAGTACTTC.

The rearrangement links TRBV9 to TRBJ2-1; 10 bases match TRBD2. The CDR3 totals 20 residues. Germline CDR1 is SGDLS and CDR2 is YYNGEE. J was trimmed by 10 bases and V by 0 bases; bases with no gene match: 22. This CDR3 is CASSVGRWASGSRGIYEQFF. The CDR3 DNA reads TGTGCCAGCAGCGTAGGTCGGTGGGCTAGCGGGAGTAGGGGCATTTACGAGCAGTTCTTC.

The CDR3 DNA is TGTGCCACTTCGACAGGCGCCGTCGAGCAGTACTTC. Its protein is CATSTGAVEQYF. V usage is TRBV10-3 and J usage is TRBJ2-7; D perhaps matches TRBD1 (6 bases). Germline V gene data show CDR1 as ENHRY and CDR2 as SYGVKD. Trimming pared 10 bases from V and 6 bases from J, leaving 16 bases between. This CDR3 is built from 12 residues.

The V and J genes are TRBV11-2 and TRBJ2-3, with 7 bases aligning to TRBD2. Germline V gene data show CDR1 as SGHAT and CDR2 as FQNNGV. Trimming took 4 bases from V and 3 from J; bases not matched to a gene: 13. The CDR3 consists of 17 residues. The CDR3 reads CASSSPRGAAGTDTQYF. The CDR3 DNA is TGTGCCAGCAGCTCCCCCCGTGGGGCAGCGGGGACAGATACGCAGTATTTT.

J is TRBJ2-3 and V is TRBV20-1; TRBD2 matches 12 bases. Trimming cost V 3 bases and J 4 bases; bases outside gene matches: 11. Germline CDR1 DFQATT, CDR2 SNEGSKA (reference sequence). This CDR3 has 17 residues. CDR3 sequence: CSASLASGRDEADTQYF. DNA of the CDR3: TGCAGTGCTAGTTTGGCTAGCGGGAGGGACGAGGCAGATACGCAGTATTTT.

CDR3 region: CASSLEVRDPEAFF. The CDR3 DNA is TGTGCCAGCAGTTTAGAAGTTAGGGACCCGGAAGCTTTCTTT. The chain carries TRBV12-3 or TRBV12-4 and TRBJ1-1; D possibly corresponds to TRBD1 (5 bases). Trimming cost V 1 base and J 8 bases, with 14 bases left between them. The CDR3 spans 14 residues.

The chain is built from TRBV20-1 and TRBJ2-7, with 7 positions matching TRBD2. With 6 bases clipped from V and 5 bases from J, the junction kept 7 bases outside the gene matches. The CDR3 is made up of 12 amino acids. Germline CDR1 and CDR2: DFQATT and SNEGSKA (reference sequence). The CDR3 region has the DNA TGCAGTGCGCTACGGGGGGTTCACGAGCAGTACTTC. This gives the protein CSALRGVHEQYF.

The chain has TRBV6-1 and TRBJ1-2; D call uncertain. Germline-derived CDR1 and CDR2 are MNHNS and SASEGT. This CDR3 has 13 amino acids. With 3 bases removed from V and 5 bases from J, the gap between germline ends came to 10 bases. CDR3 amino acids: CASSDSLRYGYTF. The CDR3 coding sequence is TGTGCCAGCAGTGACAGCCTGAGGTATGGCTACACCTTC.

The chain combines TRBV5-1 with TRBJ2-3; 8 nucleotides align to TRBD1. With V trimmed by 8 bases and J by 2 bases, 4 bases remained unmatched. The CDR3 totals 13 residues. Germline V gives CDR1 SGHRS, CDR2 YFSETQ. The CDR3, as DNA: TGCGCCAGTACGACAGGGGACACAGATACGCAGTATTTT. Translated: CASTTGDTDTQYF.

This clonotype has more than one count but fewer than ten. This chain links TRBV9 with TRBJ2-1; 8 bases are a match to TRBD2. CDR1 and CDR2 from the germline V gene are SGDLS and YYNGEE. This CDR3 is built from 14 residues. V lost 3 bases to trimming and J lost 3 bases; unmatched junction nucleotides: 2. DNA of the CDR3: TGTGCCAGCAGCGCAGGGACTAGCTACAATGAGCAGTTCTTC. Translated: CASSAGTSYNEQFF. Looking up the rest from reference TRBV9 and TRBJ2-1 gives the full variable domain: DSGVTQTPKHLITATGQRVTLRCSPRSGDLSVYWYQQSLDQGLQFLIQYYNGEERAKGNILERFSAQQFPDLHSELNLSSLELGDSALYFCASSAGTSYNEQFFGPGTRLTVL.

CDR3 sequence (DNA): TGCGCCAGCAGCTTGGGAACAGGGGAAGGCTACACCTTC. Residues: CASSLGTGEGYTF. The J gene is TRBJ1-2, the V gene TRBV5-1, with 7 bases fitting TRBD1. The CDR3 is 13 residues long. After removal of 0 bases from V and 8 bases from J, the junction contained 4 bases not matched to a gene. Germline lookup yields CDR1 SGHRS and CDR2 YFSETQ.